This is a list of T cell receptor beta chains from one sample in a study of blood T cell repertoires in COVID-19. Repertoires were generated with immunoSEQ multiplex PCR, while TCRdb's copy carries only in-frame clones and drops some. The data hold 100,000 to 150,000 clones, with roughly 84% observed a single time. The sequencing input was PBMCs or T cells enriched from blood (not recorded which). The receptors come from a woman aged 25 to 39 who had recovered from COVID-19. Each CDR3 is given with its conserved first and last residue.

length: 14
V: TRBV10-3
CDR3: CAISRGASDEKLFF

length: 13
V: TRBV12-3/TRBV12-4
CDR3: CASSLQGNYGYTF

length: 14
V: TRBV25-1
CDR3: CASSDPGRRNEQFF

length: 12
V: TRBV28
CDR3: CASSLMGRGYTF

length: 20
V: TRBV6-2/TRBV6-3
CDR3: CASSYSYRTSHKNSQETQYF

length: 20
V: TRBV5-3
CDR3: CARSLRGLAGGPRGPYEQYF

length: 14
V: TRBV28
CDR3: CASSLDRVGNTIYF

length: 14
V: TRBV18
CDR3: CASSPRTSADEQYF

length: 17
V: TRBV4-2
CDR3: CASSQPGTGGRRDEQFF

length: 14
V: TRBV11-2
CDR3: CASSTDRGPYEQYF

length: 15
V: TRBV5-5
CDR3: CASSPELASSYEQYF

length: 14
V: TRBV7-2
CDR3: CASSSLAGEYEQFF

length: 17
V: TRBV11-2
CDR3: CASSPRLAGGLGNEQFF

length: 15
V: TRBV19
CDR3: CASSIGASQTGELFF

length: 15
V: TRBV5-4
CDR3: CASSSRGSGDNEQFF

length: 18
V: TRBV28
CDR3: CASSFVAGGPKSTDTQYF

length: 13
V: TRBV6-4
CDR3: CASSDSANTEAFF

length: 13
V: TRBV30
CDR3: CAWSEVRAGELFF